A selection of T cell receptor beta chains follows, all from one sample in a study of cytomegalovirus exposure and HLA in healthy donors. Assay used: immunoSEQ multiplex PCR; TCRdb lists only in-frame clones, some missing. Of more than 80,000 clones listed, around 70% are singletons. The sequenced material came from PBMCs. All receptors derive from a man aged 50 to 60 in good health and CMV-seronegative. CDR3s include the opening cysteine and the closing phenylalanine or tryptophan. D genes are given only for firm matches. Size is omitted from some rows. Given values are once, few, many or a class for expanded clones.

NA	TRBV5-1	NA	TRBJ1-2	TGCGCCAGCAGCTTGGAACAGGCTAACTATGGCTACACCTTC	CASSLEQANYGYTF
once	TRBV5-4	TRBD2	TRBJ2-3	TGTGCCAGCAGCTTGGATGGGGCTAGCGGGGTCACAGATACGCAGTATTTT	CASSLDGASGVTDTQYF
NA	TRBV7-2	NA	TRBJ1-5	TGTGCCAGCAGCCTTCAGGGCCCTAGCAATCAGCCCCAGCATTTT	CASSLQGPSNQPQHF
NA	TRBV4-2	NA	TRBJ1-5	TGTGCCAGCGGTTACGGGAATCAGCCCCAGCATTTT	CASGYGNQPQHF
NA	TRBV7-9	NA	TRBJ1-1	TGTGCCAGCAGCTTAGGTATGGGGGGGGTGTTTGAAGCTTTCTTT	CASSLGMGGVFEAFF
NA	TRBV7-2	TRBD1	TRBJ1-2	TGTGCCAGCAGCCTACTGGGAATGGGCAGGGGGGACTATGGCTACACCTTC	CASSLLGMGRGDYGYTF
NA	TRBV5-4	NA	TRBJ2-5	TGTGCCAGCAGCTACGGGGGGCTGTGGGAGACCCAGTACTTC	CASSYGGLWETQYF
NA	TRBV5-4	TRBD1	TRBJ1-2	TGTGCCAGCAGCTTCTCGACAGGGGACTATGGCTACACCTTC	CASSFSTGDYGYTF
NA	TRBV6-5	TRBD1	TRBJ2-1	TGTGCCAGCAGCTCGGGACAGACTATCTACAATGAGCAGTTCTTC	CASSSGQTIYNEQFF
NA	TRBV7-9	TRBD1	TRBJ1-1	TGTGCCAGCAGCCCCCATAGACAGGGAGGAGCTTTCTTT	CASSPHRQGGAFF
NA	TRBV14	TRBD2	TRBJ2-1	TGTGCCAGCAGCCAAGATTGGGGGGGCAATGAGCAGTTCTTC	CASSQDWGGNEQFF
NA	TRBV18	NA	TRBJ1-5	TGTGCCAGCTCTCCAACAGAGAGAGTACAGCCCCAGCATTTT	CASSPTERVQPQHF
NA	TRBV5-4	TRBD2	TRBJ2-5	TGTGCCAGCAGCGCCACTAGCGGGGGGGCCTATGAGACCCAGTACTTC	CASSATSGGAYETQYF
NA	TRBV4-1	TRBD2	TRBJ2-3	TGCGCCAGCAGCCGTAATGCGGCGGGGGGGCAAGATACGCAGTATTTT	CASSRNAAGGQDTQYF
few	TRBV6-1	NA	TRBJ1-4	TGTGCCAGCAGGCGGGACGCCGGATCAGGAAAACTGTTTTTT	CASRRDAGSGKLFF
NA	TRBV25-1	TRBD2	TRBJ2-3	TGTGCCAGTCCGGGACTAGCGGGAGTGTCAGATACGCAGTATTTT	CASPGLAGVSDTQYF
NA	TRBV7-3	TRBD2	TRBJ2-1	TGTGCCAGCAGCCGGGACTACCGCTCCTACAATGAGCAGTTCTTC	CASSRDYRSYNEQFF
few	TRBV7-8	TRBD2	TRBJ2-3	TGTGCCAGCAGCTGGCGGACTAGCGGGAGTTCAGATACGCAGTATTTT	CASSWRTSGSSDTQYF
NA	TRBV30	NA	TRBJ1-1	TGTGCCTGGGGATGGACAGAAGCTTTCTTT	CAWGWTEAFF
NA	TRBV5-4	NA	TRBJ2-1	TGTGCCAGCAGCCTCCCCCCAAGCGGCTCCTACAATGAGCAGTTCTTC	CASSLPPSGSYNEQFF
few	TRBV30	NA	TRBJ2-5	TGTGCCTGGAGTATAGCGTACCAAGAGACCCAGTACTTC	CAWSIAYQETQYF
NA	TRBV19	NA	TRBJ1-1	TGTGCCAGTAGTAGCGGACTCAGGGGATTCAACACTGAAGCTTTCTTT	CASSSGLRGFNTEAFF
NA	TRBV7-3	NA	TRBJ1-2	TGTGCCAGCAGCCCCGCGAGGGGGGGCGGCGGCTACACCTTC	CASSPARGGGGYTF
NA	TRBV5-1	NA	TRBJ2-2	TGCGCCAGCAGCTTGGCCCCCCAGGGGACGAACACCGGGGAGCTGTTTTTT	CASSLAPQGTNTGELFF
NA	TRBV5-1	TRBD1	TRBJ2-5	TGCGCCAGCAGCTTTACCGGACAGGAACAAGAGACCCAGTACTTC	CASSFTGQEQETQYF
NA	TRBV6-6	TRBD1	TRBJ1-1	TGTGCCAGCACCGGACAGGGGGCGGGCACTGAAGCTTTCTTT	CASTGQGAGTEAFF
NA	TRBV12-2	NA	TRBJ1-6	TGTGCAAGAGGACAGGAGAATTCACCCCTCCACTTT	CARGQENSPLHF